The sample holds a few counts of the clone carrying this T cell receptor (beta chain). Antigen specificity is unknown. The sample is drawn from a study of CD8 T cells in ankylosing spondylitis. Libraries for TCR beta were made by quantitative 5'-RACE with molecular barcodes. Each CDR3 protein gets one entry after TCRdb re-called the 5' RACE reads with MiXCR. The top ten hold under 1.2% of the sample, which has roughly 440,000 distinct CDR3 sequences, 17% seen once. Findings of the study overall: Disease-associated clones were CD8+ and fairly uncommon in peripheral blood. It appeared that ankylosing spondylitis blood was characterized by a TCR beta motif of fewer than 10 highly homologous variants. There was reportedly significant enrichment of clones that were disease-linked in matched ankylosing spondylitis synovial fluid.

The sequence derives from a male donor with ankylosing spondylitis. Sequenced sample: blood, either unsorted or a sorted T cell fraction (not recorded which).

CDR3 bases: TGTGCCAGCAGTTTAGTGGCGGGCGCGGTCACTGAAGCTTTCTTT. It specifies CASSLVAGAVTEAFF. The J gene is TRBJ1-1, the V gene TRBV12-3 or TRBV12-4; D gene unclear. The CDR3 totals 15 residues. Trimming removed 1 base from V and 4 bases from J, with 13 bases in between.